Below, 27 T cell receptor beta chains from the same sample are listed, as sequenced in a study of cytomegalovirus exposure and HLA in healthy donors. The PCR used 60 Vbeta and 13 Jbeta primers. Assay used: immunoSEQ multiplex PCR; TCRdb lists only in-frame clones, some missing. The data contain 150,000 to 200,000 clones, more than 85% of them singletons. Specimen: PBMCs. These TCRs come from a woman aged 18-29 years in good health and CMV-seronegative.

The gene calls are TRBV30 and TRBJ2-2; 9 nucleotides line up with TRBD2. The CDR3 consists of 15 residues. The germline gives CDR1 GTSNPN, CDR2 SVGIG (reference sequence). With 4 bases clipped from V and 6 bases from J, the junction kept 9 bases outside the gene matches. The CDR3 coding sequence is TGTGCCTGGAAGGTGGCGGGAGGGCCCCCCGGGGAGCTGTTTTTT. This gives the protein CAWKVAGGPPGELFF.

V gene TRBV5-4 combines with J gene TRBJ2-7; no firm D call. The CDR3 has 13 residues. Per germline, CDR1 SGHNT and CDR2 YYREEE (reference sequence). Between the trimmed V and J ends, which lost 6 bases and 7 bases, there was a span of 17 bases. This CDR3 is CASTFDLVGEQYF. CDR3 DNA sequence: TGTGCCAGCACCTTTGACTTAGTCGGAGAGCAGTACTTC.

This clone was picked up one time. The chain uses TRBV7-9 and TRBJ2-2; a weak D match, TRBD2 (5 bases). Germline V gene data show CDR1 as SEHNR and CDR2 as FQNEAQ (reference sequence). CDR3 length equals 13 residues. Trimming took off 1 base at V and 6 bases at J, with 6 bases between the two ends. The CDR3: CASSLERAGELFF. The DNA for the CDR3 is TGTGCCAGCAGCTTAGAGAGGGCCGGGGAGCTGTTTTTT.

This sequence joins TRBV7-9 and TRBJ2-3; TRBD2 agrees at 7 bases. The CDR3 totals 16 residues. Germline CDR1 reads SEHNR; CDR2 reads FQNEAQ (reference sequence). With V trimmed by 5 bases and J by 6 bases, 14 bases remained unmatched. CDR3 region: CASSDQLATKRDTQYF. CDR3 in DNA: TGTGCCAGCAGCGATCAACTAGCGACAAAGCGGGATACGCAGTATTTT.

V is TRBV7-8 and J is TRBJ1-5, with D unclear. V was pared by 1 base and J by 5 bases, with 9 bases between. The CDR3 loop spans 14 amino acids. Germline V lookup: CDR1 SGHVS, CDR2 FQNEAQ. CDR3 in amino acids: CASSLETTYQPQHF. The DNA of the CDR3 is TGTGCCAGCAGCTTAGAGACAACTTATCAGCCCCAGCATTTT.

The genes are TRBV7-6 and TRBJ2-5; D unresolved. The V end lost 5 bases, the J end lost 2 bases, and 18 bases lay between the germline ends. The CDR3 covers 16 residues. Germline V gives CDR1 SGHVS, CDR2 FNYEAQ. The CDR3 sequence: CASSPITRPPQETQYF. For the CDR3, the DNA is TGTGCCAGCAGCCCTATAACGCGGCCACCACAAGAGACCCAGTACTTC.

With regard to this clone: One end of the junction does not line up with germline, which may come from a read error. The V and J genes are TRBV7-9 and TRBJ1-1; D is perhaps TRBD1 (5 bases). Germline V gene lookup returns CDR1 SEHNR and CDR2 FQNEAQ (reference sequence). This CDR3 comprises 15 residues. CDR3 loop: CSSSFGLGEGTEAFF. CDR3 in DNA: TGTTCCAGCAGCTTTGGCCTAGGGGAGGGCACTGAAGCTTTCTTT.

The chain's CDR3 is CASSLLGDIPTDTQYF. In DNA, the CDR3 is TGTGCCAGCAGCTTACTCGGCGACATCCCCACAGATACGCAGTATTTT. This rearrangement joins TRBV7-2 to TRBJ2-3, with no clear D. Germline V CDR1 and CDR2: SGHTA, FQGNSA. With 2 bases removed from V and 2 bases from J, the gap between germline ends came to 14 bases. This CDR3 is built from 16 residues.

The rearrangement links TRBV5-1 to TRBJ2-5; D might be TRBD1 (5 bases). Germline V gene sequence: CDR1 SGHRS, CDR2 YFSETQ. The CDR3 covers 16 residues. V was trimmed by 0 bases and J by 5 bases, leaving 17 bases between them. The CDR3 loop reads CASSLEVGADGETQYF. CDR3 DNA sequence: TGCGCCAGCAGCTTGGAGGTAGGGGCTGACGGGGAGACCCAGTACTTC.

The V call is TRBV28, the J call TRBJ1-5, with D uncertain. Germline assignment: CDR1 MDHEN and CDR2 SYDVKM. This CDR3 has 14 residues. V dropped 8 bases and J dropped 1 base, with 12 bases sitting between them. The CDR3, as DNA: TGTGCCAGCCTCCGACTGCGCAGCAATCAGCCCCAGCATTTT. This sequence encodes CASLRLRSNQPQHF.

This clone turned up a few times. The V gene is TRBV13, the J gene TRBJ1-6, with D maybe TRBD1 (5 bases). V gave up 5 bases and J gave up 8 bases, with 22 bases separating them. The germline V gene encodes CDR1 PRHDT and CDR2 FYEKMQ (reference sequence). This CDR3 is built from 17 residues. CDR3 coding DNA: TGTGCCAGCAGCCCTCCCCCTTTGGGGGGGGAAGATTCACCCCTCCACTTT. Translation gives CASSPPPLGGEDSPLHF.

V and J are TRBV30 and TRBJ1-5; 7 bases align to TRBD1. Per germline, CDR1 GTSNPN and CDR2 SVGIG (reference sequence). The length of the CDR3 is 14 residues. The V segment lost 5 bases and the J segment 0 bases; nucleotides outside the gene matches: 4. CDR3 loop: CAWGGQYSNQPQHF. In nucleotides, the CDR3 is TGTGCCTGGGGGGGACAGTATAGCAATCAGCCCCAGCATTTT.

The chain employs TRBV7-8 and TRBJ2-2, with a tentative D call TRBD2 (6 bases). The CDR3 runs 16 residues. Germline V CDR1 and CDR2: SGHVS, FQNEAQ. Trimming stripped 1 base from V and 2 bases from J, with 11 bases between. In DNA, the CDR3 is TGTGCCAGCAGCTTAGGGGTGGGGGGAAACACCGGGGAGCTGTTTTTT. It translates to CASSLGVGGNTGELFF.

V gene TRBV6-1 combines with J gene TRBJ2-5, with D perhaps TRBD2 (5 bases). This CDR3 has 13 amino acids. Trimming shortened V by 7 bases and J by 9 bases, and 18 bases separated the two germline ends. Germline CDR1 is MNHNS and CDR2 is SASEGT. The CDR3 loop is CASTGSAYRAQYF. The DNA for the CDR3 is TGTGCCAGCACTGGTAGCGCCTACCGGGCCCAGTACTTC.

The DNA of the CDR3 is TGTGCCAGCACCGGGGGCAGGGGGTACGGTGGCTACACCTTC. Protein sequence: CASTGGRGYGGYTF. The chain uses TRBV27 and TRBJ1-2; 7 bases fit TRBD1. CDR1 is MNHEY, CDR2 SMNVEV, per germline (reference sequence). V lost 7 bases, J lost 7 bases, and 12 bases stayed unmatched. The length of the CDR3 is 14 residues.

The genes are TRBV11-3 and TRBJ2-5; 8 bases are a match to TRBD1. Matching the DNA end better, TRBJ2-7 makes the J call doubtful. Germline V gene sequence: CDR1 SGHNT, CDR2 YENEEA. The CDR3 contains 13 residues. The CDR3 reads CASSITGGSEQYF. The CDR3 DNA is TGTGCCAGCAGCATAACAGGGGGAAGCGAGCAGTACTTC.

CDR3 sequence: CASRQGLTGNTIYF. In DNA, the CDR3 is TGTGCCAGCAGACAGGGTCTTACTGGAAACACCATATATTTT. The chain uses TRBV6-5 and TRBJ1-3; the D gene is possibly TRBD1 (6 bases). Trimming cost V 6 bases and J 2 bases, with 11 bases left between them. The CDR3 is made up of 14 amino acids. From germline, CDR1 is MNHEY and CDR2 SVGAGI.

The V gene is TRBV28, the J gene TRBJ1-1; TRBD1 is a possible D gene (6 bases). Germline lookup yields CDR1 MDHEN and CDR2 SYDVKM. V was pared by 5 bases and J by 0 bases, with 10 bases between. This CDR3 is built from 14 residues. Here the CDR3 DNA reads TGTGCCAGCAGTCGGACAGTGATGAACACTGAAGCTTTCTTT. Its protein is CASSRTVMNTEAFF.

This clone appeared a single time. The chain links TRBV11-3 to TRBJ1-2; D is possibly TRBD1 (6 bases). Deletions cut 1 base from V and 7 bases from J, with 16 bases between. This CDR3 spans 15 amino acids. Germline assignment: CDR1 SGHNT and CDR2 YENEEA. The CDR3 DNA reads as TGTGCCAGCAGCTTAGCGGGACAAGGTCTGGGTGGCTACACCTTC. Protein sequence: CASSLAGQGLGGYTF.

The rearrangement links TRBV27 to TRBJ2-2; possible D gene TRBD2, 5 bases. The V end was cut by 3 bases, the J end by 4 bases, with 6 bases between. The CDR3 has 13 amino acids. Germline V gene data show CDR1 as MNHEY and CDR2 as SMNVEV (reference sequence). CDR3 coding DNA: TGTGCCAGCAGTTTTGCGGGCACCGGGGAGCTGTTTTTT. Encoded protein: CASSFAGTGELFF.

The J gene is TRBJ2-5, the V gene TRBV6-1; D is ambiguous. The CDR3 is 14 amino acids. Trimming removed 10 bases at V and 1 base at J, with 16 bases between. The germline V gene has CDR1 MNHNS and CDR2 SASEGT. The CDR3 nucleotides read TGTGCCACCCTACTGGGCTCGAGCCAAGAGACCCAGTACTTC. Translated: CATLLGSSQETQYF.

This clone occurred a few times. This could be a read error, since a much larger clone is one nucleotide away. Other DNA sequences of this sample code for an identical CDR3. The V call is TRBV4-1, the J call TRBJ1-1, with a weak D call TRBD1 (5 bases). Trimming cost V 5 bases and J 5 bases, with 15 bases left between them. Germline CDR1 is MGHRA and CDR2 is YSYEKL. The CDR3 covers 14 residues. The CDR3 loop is CASSIRWGETEAFF. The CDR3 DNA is TGCGCCAGCAGCATAAGGTGGGGCGAGACTGAAGCTTTCTTT.

CDR3 DNA sequence: TGTGCCAGCAGCTTAGGTCAGGGCCAAGAGACCCAGTACTTC. It codes for CASSLGQGQETQYF. This chain joins TRBV7-6 and TRBJ2-5, with D perhaps matching TRBD1 (5 bases). CDR1 is SGHVS and CDR2 is FNYEAQ in the germline V gene. The length of the CDR3 is 14 residues. Trimming shortened V by 1 base and J by 1 base, and 7 bases separated the two germline ends.

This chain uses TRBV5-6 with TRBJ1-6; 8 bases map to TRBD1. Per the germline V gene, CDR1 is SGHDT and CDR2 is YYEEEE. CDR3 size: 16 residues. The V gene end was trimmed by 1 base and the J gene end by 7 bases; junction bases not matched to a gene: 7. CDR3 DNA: TGTGCCAGCAGCTTGCAAACAGGGGGAAACAATTCACCCCTCCACTTT. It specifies CASSLQTGGNNSPLHF.

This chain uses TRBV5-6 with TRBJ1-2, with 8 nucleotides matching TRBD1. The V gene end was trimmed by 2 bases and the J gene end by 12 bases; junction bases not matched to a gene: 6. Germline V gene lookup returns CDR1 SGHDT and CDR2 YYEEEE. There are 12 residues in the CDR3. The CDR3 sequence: CASSFFGQGHTF. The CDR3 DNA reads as TGTGCCAGCAGCTTTTTCGGACAGGGACACACCTTC.

CDR3 DNA sequence: TGTGCCAGGGGATTGGGGCTGGCCTACGAGCAGTACTTC. Amino acids: CARGLGLAYEQYF. The chain is built from TRBV6-4 and TRBJ2-7, with D possibly TRBD1 on 5 matching bases. The length of the CDR3 is 13 residues. V lost 9 bases and J lost 2, with 14 bases in between. Germline values: CDR1 MRHNA, CDR2 SNTAGT.

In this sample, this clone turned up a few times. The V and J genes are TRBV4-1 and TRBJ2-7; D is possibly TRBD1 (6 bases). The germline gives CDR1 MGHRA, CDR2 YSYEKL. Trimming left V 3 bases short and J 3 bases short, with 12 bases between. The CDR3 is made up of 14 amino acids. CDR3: CASSQTGLNYEQYF. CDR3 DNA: TGCGCCAGCAGCCAGACAGGTTTGAACTACGAGCAGTACTTC.